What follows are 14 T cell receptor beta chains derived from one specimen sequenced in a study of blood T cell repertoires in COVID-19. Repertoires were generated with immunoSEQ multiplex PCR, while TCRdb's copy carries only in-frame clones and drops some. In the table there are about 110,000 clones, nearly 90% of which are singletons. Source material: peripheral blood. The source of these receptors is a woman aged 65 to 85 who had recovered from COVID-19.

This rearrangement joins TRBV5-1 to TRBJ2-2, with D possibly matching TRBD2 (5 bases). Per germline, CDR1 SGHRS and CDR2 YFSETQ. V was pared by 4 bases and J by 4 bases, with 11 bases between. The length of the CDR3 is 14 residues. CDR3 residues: CASSPGLSTGELFF. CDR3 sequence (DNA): TGCGCCAGCAGCCCAGGACTCAGCACCGGGGAGCTGTTTTTT.

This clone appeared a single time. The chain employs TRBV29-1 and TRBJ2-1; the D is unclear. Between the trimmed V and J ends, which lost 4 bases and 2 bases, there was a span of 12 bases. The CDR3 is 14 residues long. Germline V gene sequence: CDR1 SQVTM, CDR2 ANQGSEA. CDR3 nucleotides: TGCAGCGTTGGTGGGCCCACCCCCTACAATGAGCAGTTCTTC. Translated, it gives CSVGGPTPYNEQFF.

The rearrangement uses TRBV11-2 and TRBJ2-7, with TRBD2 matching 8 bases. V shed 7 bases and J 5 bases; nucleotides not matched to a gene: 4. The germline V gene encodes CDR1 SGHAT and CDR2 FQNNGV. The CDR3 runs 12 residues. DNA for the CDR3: TGTGCCAGCACCCGGGGGGGGGACGAGCAGTACTTC. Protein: CASTRGGDEQYF.

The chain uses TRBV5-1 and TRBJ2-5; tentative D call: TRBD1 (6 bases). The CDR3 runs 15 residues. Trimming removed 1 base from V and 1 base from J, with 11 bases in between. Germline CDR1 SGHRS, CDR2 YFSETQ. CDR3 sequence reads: CASSLTGQPQETQYF. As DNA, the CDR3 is TGCGCCAGCAGCTTGACGGGACAACCCCAAGAGACCCAGTACTTC.

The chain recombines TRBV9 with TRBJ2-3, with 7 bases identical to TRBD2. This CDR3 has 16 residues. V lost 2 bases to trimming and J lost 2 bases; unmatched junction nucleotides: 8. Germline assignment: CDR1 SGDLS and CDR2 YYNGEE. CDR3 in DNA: TGTGCCAGCAGCGTCGGTGCTAGCGGCTACACAGATACGCAGTATTTT. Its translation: CASSVGASGYTDTQYF.

The CDR3 loop reads CASSSGDTQYF. CDR3 nucleotides: TGCGCCAGCAGCTCGGGAGATACGCAGTATTTT. The genes are TRBV5-1 and TRBJ2-3, with D uncertain. The germline CDR1 and CDR2 sequences are SGHRS and YFSETQ. CDR3 length: 11 residues. The V gene lost 3 bases and the J gene lost 5 bases, with 4 bases spanning the gap.

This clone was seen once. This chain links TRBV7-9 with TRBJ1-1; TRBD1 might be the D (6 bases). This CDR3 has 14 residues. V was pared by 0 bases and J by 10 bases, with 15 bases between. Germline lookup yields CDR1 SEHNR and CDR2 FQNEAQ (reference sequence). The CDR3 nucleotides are TGTGCCAGCAGCTTAGCTGGAGAGGGGGATACAGCTTTCTTT. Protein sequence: CASSLAGEGDTAFF. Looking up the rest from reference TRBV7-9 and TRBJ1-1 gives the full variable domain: DTGVSQNPRHKITKRGQNVTFRCDPISEHNRLYWYRQTLGQGPEFLTYFQNEAQLEKSRLLSDRFSAERPKGSFSTLEIQRTEQGDSAMYLCASSLAGEGDTAFFGQGTRLTVV.

CDR3 coding DNA: TGTGCCAGCAGCCGTGGACTAGCGGGTGAGCAGTACTTC. Its translation is CASSRGLAGEQYF. This chain connects TRBV14 to TRBJ2-7; 11 bases are a match to TRBD2. After removal of 4 bases from V and 7 bases from J, the junction contained 3 bases not matched to a gene. This CDR3 is 13 amino acids long. Germline V gene data show CDR1 as SGHDN and CDR2 as FVKESK.

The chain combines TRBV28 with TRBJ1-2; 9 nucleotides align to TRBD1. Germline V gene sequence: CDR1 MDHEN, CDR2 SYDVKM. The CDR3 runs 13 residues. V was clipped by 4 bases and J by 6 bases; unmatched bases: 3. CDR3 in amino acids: CASSWGQGHGYTF. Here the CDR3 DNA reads TGTGCCAGCAGTTGGGGACAGGGCCATGGCTACACCTTC.

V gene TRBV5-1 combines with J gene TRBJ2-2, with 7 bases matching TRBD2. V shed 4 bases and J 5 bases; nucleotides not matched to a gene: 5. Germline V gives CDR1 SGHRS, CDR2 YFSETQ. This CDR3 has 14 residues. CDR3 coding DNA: TGCGCCAGCAGCCGGGGGGAGGAGACCGGGGAGCTGTTTTTT. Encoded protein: CASSRGEETGELFF.

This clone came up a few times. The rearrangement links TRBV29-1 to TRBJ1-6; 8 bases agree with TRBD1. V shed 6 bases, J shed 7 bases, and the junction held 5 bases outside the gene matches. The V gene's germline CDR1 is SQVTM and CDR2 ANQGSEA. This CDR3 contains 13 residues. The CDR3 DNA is TGCAGCGTCCGCGGACAGGGAAATTCACCCCTCCACTTT. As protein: CSVRGQGNSPLHF.

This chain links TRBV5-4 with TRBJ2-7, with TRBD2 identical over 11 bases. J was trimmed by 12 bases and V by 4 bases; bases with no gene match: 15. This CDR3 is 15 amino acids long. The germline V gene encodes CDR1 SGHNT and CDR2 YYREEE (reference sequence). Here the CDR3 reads CASSLKLAGETSRYF. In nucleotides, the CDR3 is TGTGCCAGCAGCCTGAAACTAGCGGGAGAAACCAGCCGGTACTTC.

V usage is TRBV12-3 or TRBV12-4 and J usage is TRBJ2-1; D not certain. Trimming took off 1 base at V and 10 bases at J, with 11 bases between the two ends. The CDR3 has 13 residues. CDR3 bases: TGTGCCAGCAGTTTAGAGTTTCTCCGGGAGCAGTTCTTC. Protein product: CASSLEFLREQFF.

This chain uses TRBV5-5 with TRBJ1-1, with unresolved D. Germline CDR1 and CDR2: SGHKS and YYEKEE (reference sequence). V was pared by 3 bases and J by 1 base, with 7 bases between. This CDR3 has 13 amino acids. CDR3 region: CASSSHSNTEAFF. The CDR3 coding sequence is TGTGCCAGCAGCTCCCACTCGAACACTGAAGCTTTCTTT.